Below are 13 T cell receptor beta chains sequenced from a single sample in a study of T cells in Graves' hyperthyroidism and ophthalmopathy. The source material, RNA transcripts, was used to amplify TCR beta CDR3 regions. In the first-round RT-PCR of the TCR CDR3, the HTBI primer set was used. TCRdb independently ran MiXCR on the multiplex PCR reads; one entry per CDR3 protein. The sample lists roughly 500,000 distinct CDR3 sequences, 15% to 20% occurring once. The sequenced sample consisted of blood. All receptors derive from a woman under 40 with Graves' ophthalmopathy.

This clonotype was seen repeatedly, ten times or more. The chain recombines TRBV9 with TRBJ2-2, with 10 bases lining up with TRBD1. The CDR3 is 15 residues long. Germline V gene sequence: CDR1 SGDLS, CDR2 YYNGEE. V lost 5 bases and J lost 6; bases outside the gene matches: 7. The CDR3 protein is CASSATGGAAGELFF. The CDR3 DNA sequence: TGTGCCAGCAGTGCGACAGGGGGCGCGGCCGGGGAGCTGTTTTTT.

The V and J genes are TRBV6-5 and TRBJ2-7, with D possibly being TRBD1 (6 bases). The V end was cut by 2 bases, the J end by 4 bases, with 12 bases between. The CDR3 extends over 14 amino acids. Germline lookup yields CDR1 MNHEY and CDR2 SVGAGI. CDR3 nucleotides: TGTGCCAGCAGTTACGGCCGGCAGGGGTACGAGCAGTACTTC. Translation: CASSYGRQGYEQYF.

J is TRBJ2-7 and V is TRBV4-1; D is unclear. V was clipped by 1 base and J by 2 bases, with 6 bases between them. CDR1 is MGHRA and CDR2 is YSYEKL in the germline V gene. The CDR3 has 13 residues. Here the CDR3 DNA reads TGCGCCAGCAGCCAAGTTGGGGCCTACGAGCAGTACTTC. Translated: CASSQVGAYEQYF.

Many counts were recorded for this clonotype. V and J are TRBV3-1 and TRBJ1-1; tentatively, D is TRBD1 (5 bases). The CDR3 runs to 14 residues. The germline gives CDR1 LGHDT, CDR2 YNNKEL (reference sequence). Trimming took off 3 bases at V and 1 base at J, with 9 bases between the two ends. CDR3 residues: CASSHLTANTEAFF. CDR3 DNA: TGTGCCAGCAGCCATTTGACAGCGAACACTGAAGCTTTCTTT.

As regards this clonotype: This could be a read error, since a much larger clone is one nucleotide away. The V call is TRBV10-3, the J call TRBJ2-5; 9 nucleotides agree with TRBD1. V trimming: 5 bases; J trimming: 4 bases; junction bases outside the gene matches: 20. The CDR3 has 19 residues. Germline CDR1 ENHRY, CDR2 SYGVKD. For the CDR3, the DNA is TGTGCCATCAGTTTCCGGGTATCGGTGGCGGGACAGGGACCAGAGACCCAGTACTTC. Translating it yields CAISFRVSVAGQGPETQYF.

In its sample, this clonotype was seen a few times. This chain joins TRBV7-3 and TRBJ1-3; unclear D gene. V gave up 3 bases and J gave up 3 bases, with 6 bases separating them. The CDR3 runs to 13 residues. Germline V lookup: CDR1 SGHTA, CDR2 FQGTGA. The DNA of the CDR3 is TGTGCCAGCAGCTTTCTAGGTGGAAACACCATATATTTT. Protein product: CASSFLGGNTIYF.

Here the CDR3 reads CSARAGTGHNNEQFF. In DNA, the CDR3 is TGCAGTGCTAGAGCGGGAACGGGCCATAACAATGAGCAGTTCTTC. This chain uses TRBV20-1 with TRBJ2-1, with a possible D match to TRBD2 (5 bases). V was clipped by 1 base and J by 5 bases, with 15 bases between them. Germline CDR1 is DFQATT and CDR2 is SNEGSKA (reference sequence). The CDR3 sequence is 15 residues long.

The chain couples TRBV10-3 to TRBJ1-4; D unresolved. Germline loops: CDR1 ENHRY, CDR2 SYGVKD. V was shortened by 3 bases and J by 4 bases, with 6 bases between the two germline ends. There are 13 residues in the CDR3. The CDR3 DNA follows: TGTGCCATCAGTGATTTAAGTAATGAAAAACTGTTTTTT. As protein: CAISDLSNEKLFF.

The sample holds a few counts of this clonotype. The chain uses TRBV29-1 and TRBJ2-5; no reliable D call. Trimming removed 2 bases from V and 1 base from J, with 8 bases in between. The CDR3 covers 13 residues. The germline V gene has CDR1 SQVTM and CDR2 ANQGSEA. For the CDR3, the DNA is TGCAGCGTTGAACCCACCTCCCAAGAGACCCAGTACTTC. Encoded protein: CSVEPTSQETQYF. The full variable domain, its missing parts supplied by reference TRBV29-1 and TRBJ2-5, is SAVISQKPSRDICQRGTSLTIQCQVDSQVTMMFWYRQQPGQSLTLIATANQGSEATYESGFVIDKFPISRPNLTFSTLTVSNMSPEDSSIYLCSVEPTSQETQYFGPGTRLLVL.

This clonotype was counted a few times. The chain carries TRBV29-1 and TRBJ2-1; the D is unclear. The CDR3 sequence is 13 residues long. Trimming cost V 4 bases and J 2 bases, with 9 bases left between them. Germline V gives CDR1 SQVTM, CDR2 ANQGSEA. The CDR3 is CSVVVPAYNEQFF. The DNA of the CDR3 is TGCAGCGTTGTTGTGCCGGCCTACAATGAGCAGTTCTTC.

This clonotype was seen a few times. This chain joins TRBV7-3 and TRBJ1-1; weak D call: TRBD1 (6 bases). This CDR3 is built from 15 residues. Germline CDR1 SGHTA, CDR2 FQGTGA. V dropped 2 bases and J dropped 7 bases, with 17 bases sitting between them. For the CDR3, the DNA is TGTGCCAGCAGCTTAGTCGGGACAAGTGGGGTTGAAGCTTTCTTT. Translated: CASSLVGTSGVEAFF.

This clonotype was detected a few times. The chain is built from TRBV12-3 or TRBV12-4 and TRBJ1-1; D may be TRBD1 (6 bases). V was clipped by 5 bases and J by 5 bases, with 12 bases between them. There are 13 residues in the CDR3. The CDR3 spells CASSLQGWTEAFF. DNA of the CDR3: TGTGCCAGCAGTCTACAGGGTTGGACTGAAGCTTTCTTT.

There are many counts of this clonotype. This chain joins TRBV2 and TRBJ1-5; a weak D match, TRBD1 (5 bases). The CDR3 is 15 residues long. Germline CDR1 and CDR2: SNHLY and FYNNEI. V was shortened by 1 base and J by 1 base, with 8 bases between the two germline ends. The DNA for the CDR3 is TGTGCCAGCAGTGAAGTAGGGGAGAGCAATCAGCCCCAGCATTTT. Translation: CASSEVGESNQPQHF.